These T cell receptor beta chains were read from a single sample in a study of blood T cell repertoires in COVID-19. The protocol was immunoSEQ multiplex PCR, while the TCRdb copy is restricted to in-frame clones and leaves out a portion. Among about 190,000 clones listed, roughly 81% were seen once. The specimen sequenced was peripheral blood. The receptor set was obtained from a woman aged 70-85 years with active or convalescent COVID-19. CDR3s include the opening cysteine and the closing phenylalanine or tryptophan. A D gene is named only where the DNA matches it firmly. Size tells how often a clone was seen (once, few, many) or the class of an expanded clone, and some rows leave it out.

D gene,V gene,clone size,J gene,CDR3 protein,CDR3 DNA
NA,TRBV7-2,NA,TRBJ2-7,CASSQPPGLSYEQYF,TGTGCCAGCAGCCAGCCCCCCGGGTTAAGCTACGAGCAGTACTTC
NA,TRBV5-4,NA,TRBJ1-2,CASSLDGNYGYTF,TGTGCCAGCAGCTTGGACGGGAACTATGGCTACACCTTC
TRBD1,TRBV11-2,NA,TRBJ2-7,CASSSISGTGTAYEQYF,TGTGCCAGCAGCTCGATCTCCGGGACAGGGACAGCCTACGAGCAGTACTTC
TRBD1,TRBV28,few,TRBJ1-5,CASSFQQGTNQPQHF,TGTGCCAGCAGTTTCCAACAGGGGACGAATCAGCCCCAGCATTTT
TRBD1,TRBV9,NA,TRBJ1-2,CASSVLTGVGYTF,TGTGCCAGCAGCGTACTGACAGGGGTGGGCTACACCTTC
NA,TRBV2,NA,TRBJ2-5,CASSADNQETQYF,TGTGCCAGCAGTGCGGACAACCAAGAGACCCAGTACTTC
NA,TRBV11-2,NA,TRBJ2-3,CASSLPFTDTQYF,TGTGCCAGCAGCTTACCGTTCACAGATACGCAGTATTTT
NA,TRBV7-2,NA,TRBJ2-1,CASSLGYGATPYNEQFF,TGTGCCAGCAGCTTAGGTTATGGGGCCACACCCTACAATGAGCAGTTCTTC
NA,TRBV29-1,NA,TRBJ2-1,CSVEASGRPNEQFF,TGCAGCGTTGAAGCCTCGGGTCGTCCCAATGAGCAGTTCTTC
TRBD1,TRBV19,many,TRBJ2-1,CASAGTGVVLSSYNEQFF,TGTGCCAGTGCCGGGACAGGGGTCGTTTTGAGCTCCTACAATGAGCAGTTCTTC
TRBD1,TRBV10-3,NA,TRBJ1-2,CAISESIRGTGGPLYGYTF,TGTGCCATCAGTGAGTCAATTCGGGGGACAGGGGGCCCCCTCTATGGCTACACCTTC